This T cell receptor beta chain appears in the sequencing data of a study of beta chain features in type 1 diabetes. Overall study findings and caveats: Type 1 diabetes patients had TCRB CDR3s that were shorter (moderately but significantly so) in all four CD4+ subsets.

Germline values: CDR1 MGHRA, CDR2 YSYEKL. The CDR3 sequence is 16 residues long. J gave up 1 base and V 3 bases, and 8 bases lay outside the gene matches. One heparinised draw of blood, averaging roughly 120 mL, came from each donor. Expressed TCRB transcripts were sequenced because the entire RNA isolate underwent reverse transcription. Generated by immunoSEQ multiplex PCR, the TCRdb table keeps only in-frame clones and is missing some. The sample holds hundreds of thousands of clones, around 15% seen once. As regards this clone: Its target is not known.

This sequence joins TRBV4-1 and TRBJ1-1; 7 nucleotides align to TRBD1. The sequenced sample consisted of naive CD4+ T cells from blood. This sequence was found in a man between 18 and 35 years old with type 1 diabetes. DNA of the CDR3: TGCGCCAGCAGCCAGAACAGGCACAGGGGGAACACTGAAGCTTTCTTT. Its protein is CASSQNRHRGNTEAFF.